Shown below are 31 T cell receptor beta chains from a single sample sequenced in a study of cytomegalovirus exposure and HLA in healthy donors. Generated by immunoSEQ multiplex PCR, the TCRdb table keeps only in-frame clones and is missing some. The table includes 120,000 or so clones, more than 75% detected once. The specimen was PBMCs. The receptor set was obtained from a man between 18 and 35 years old in good health and CMV-seronegative.

The chain carries TRBV30 and TRBJ2-2, with 7 bases matching TRBD2. V gave up 0 bases and J gave up 3 bases; unmatched junction bases: 4. The CDR3 consists of 15 residues. Germline CDR1 GTSNPN, CDR2 SVGIG (reference sequence). The CDR3 DNA follows: TGTGCCTGGAGTGTTGGGGCGGGGGACACCGGGGAGCTGTTTTTT. Translated: CAWSVGAGDTGELFF.

The chain couples TRBV27 to TRBJ1-1; D is ambiguous. The V and J ends lost 4 bases and 0 bases respectively, with 9 bases between them. The CDR3 sequence is 14 residues long. Germline values: CDR1 MNHEY, CDR2 SMNVEV (reference sequence). CDR3 DNA sequence: TGTGCCAGCAGTTCCCCGGGGTTGAACACTGAAGCTTTCTTT. Residues: CASSSPGLNTEAFF.

J is TRBJ2-7 and V is TRBV11-3, with 8 bases aligning to TRBD2. J gave up 0 bases and V 5 bases, and 6 bases lay outside the gene matches. Germline lookup yields CDR1 SGHNT and CDR2 YENEEA. The CDR3 is made up of 15 amino acids. In nucleotides, the CDR3 is TGTGCCAGCAGCCAATCCGGGACTAGCTCCTACGAGCAGTACTTC. Translating gives CASSQSGTSSYEQYF.

The chain links TRBV30 to TRBJ1-6, with a possible D match to TRBD1 (5 bases). CDR1 and CDR2 from the germline V gene are GTSNPN and SVGIG (reference sequence). Trimming cost V 4 bases and J 4 bases, with 14 bases left between them. This CDR3 comprises 15 residues. The CDR3 nucleotides are TGTGCCTGGATAGGGCAGGGTTCGTATAATTCACCCCTCCACTTT. Its protein is CAWIGQGSYNSPLHF.

The chain links TRBV5-1 to TRBJ1-1, with D tentatively TRBD1 (6 bases). Trimming left V 6 bases short and J 2 bases short, with 14 bases between. This CDR3 is built from 14 residues. In germline, CDR1 is SGHRS, CDR2 YFSETQ. In DNA form, the CDR3 reads TGCGCCAGCACCAGATTGGACAGTAACACTGAAGCTTTCTTT. This codes for CASTRLDSNTEAFF.

The chain employs TRBV2 and TRBJ1-3, with D maybe TRBD1 (6 bases). Germline values: CDR1 SNHLY, CDR2 FYNNEI. Trimming stripped 6 bases from V and 7 bases from J, with 16 bases between. This CDR3 is 14 amino acids long. The CDR3 DNA follows: TGTGCCAGCAGACAGGGCATTGCGCGGAACACCATATATTTT. As protein: CASRQGIARNTIYF.

Written as DNA, the CDR3 is TGTGCCAGCAGTTTAGGACAGGGGTCGACTGAAGCTTTCTTT. Translating it yields CASSLGQGSTEAFF. V usage is TRBV2 and J usage is TRBJ1-1; TRBD1 aligns across 9 bases. J lost 5 bases, V lost 5 bases, and 6 bases had no gene match. The CDR3 runs 14 residues. CDR1 is SNHLY and CDR2 is FYNNEI in the germline V gene.

This clone was detected a few times. This chain joins TRBV10-1 and TRBJ1-5, with D unclear. The CDR3 extends over 14 amino acids. The germline V and J ends were trimmed by 3 bases and 4 bases, with 10 bases remaining between them. Germline V gene sequence: CDR1 WNHNN, CDR2 SYGVQD (reference sequence). The CDR3 protein is CASSESGGNQPQHF. CDR3 nucleotides: TGCGCCAGCAGTGAATCGGGAGGGAATCAGCCCCAGCATTTT.

This chain uses TRBV21-1 with TRBJ1-2; TRBD1 is the table's D call, not checked against the DNA. TRBV21-1 is an annotated pseudogene. This CDR3 is 13 amino acids long. The chain's CDR3 is CASWAGVNYGYTF. The DNA of the CDR3 is TGTGCCAGTTGGGCAGGGGTGAACTATGGCTACACCTTC.

The chain joins TRBV2 to TRBJ1-1; a possible D gene is TRBD1 (5 bases). This CDR3 spans 16 amino acids. V gave up 7 bases and J gave up 5 bases, with 23 bases separating them. Germline assignment: CDR1 SNHLY and CDR2 FYNNEI. CDR3 coding DNA: TGTGCCAGCACCCCTGGTATTCGGGGGAAGGAAACTGAAGCTTTCTTT. Protein: CASTPGIRGKETEAFF.

The chain uses TRBV27 and TRBJ2-1, with 9 bases lining up with TRBD2. V lost 2 bases to trimming and J lost 8 bases; unmatched junction nucleotides: 7. CDR3 size: 15 residues. Germline CDR1 and CDR2: MNHEY and SMNVEV (reference sequence). In nucleotides, the CDR3 is TGTGCCAGCAGTTTAGGTAGCGGGGGATTGGATGAGCAGTTCTTC. It yields the protein CASSLGSGGLDEQFF.

J is TRBJ1-2 and V is TRBV2, with TRBD1 identical over 8 bases. J lost 5 bases, V lost 7 bases, and 12 bases had no gene match. The V gene's germline CDR1 is SNHLY and CDR2 FYNNEI. The CDR3 consists of 15 residues. CDR3 bases: TGTGCCAGCACCGAATCCGGGACAGGAATATATGGCTACACCTTC. Translated: CASTESGTGIYGYTF.

This rearrangement joins TRBV19 to TRBJ2-7, with a weak D call TRBD2 (6 bases). This CDR3 is 15 amino acids long. Germline V gives CDR1 LNHDA, CDR2 SQIVND (reference sequence). V lost 5 bases and J lost 0, with 14 bases in between. The DNA of the CDR3 is TGTGCCAGTAGTTTCGTTGGGGAGGTCTCCTACGAGCAGTACTTC. This sequence encodes CASSFVGEVSYEQYF.

The rearrangement links TRBV4-1 to TRBJ1-1; tentatively, D is TRBD1 (6 bases). The V end lost 3 bases, the J end lost 0 bases, and 14 bases lay between the germline ends. This CDR3 has 16 residues. Germline values: CDR1 MGHRA, CDR2 YSYEKL. The CDR3 here is CASSHPSGQMNTEAFF. The CDR3 nucleotides are TGCGCCAGCAGCCATCCCTCCGGACAGATGAACACTGAAGCTTTCTTT.

The CDR3 loop reads CATSRETGSSYEQYF. As DNA, the CDR3 is TGTGCCACCAGCAGAGAAACCGGGAGCTCCTACGAGCAGTACTTC. V usage is TRBV15 and J usage is TRBJ2-7; D perhaps matches TRBD2 (6 bases). V was trimmed by 0 bases and J by 0 bases, leaving 9 bases between them. The CDR3 has 15 amino acids. Germline V gene data show CDR1 as LNHNV and CDR2 as YYDKDF (reference sequence).

J is TRBJ1-1 and V is TRBV9; 7 bases are a match to TRBD1. Germline V gene data show CDR1 as SGDLS and CDR2 as YYNGEE. The CDR3 is made up of 15 amino acids. V was pared by 4 bases and J by 3 bases, with 9 bases of the junction left unmatched. CDR3 DNA: TGTGCCAGCAGCTCGCTTGGGCAGGGGGACACTGAAGCTTTCTTT. It translates to CASSSLGQGDTEAFF.

V gene TRBV6-1 combines with J gene TRBJ2-7, with D tentatively TRBD2 (5 bases). Trimming removed 3 bases at V and 0 bases at J, with 15 bases between. The CDR3 runs to 16 residues. Germline CDR1 MNHNS, CDR2 SASEGT. CDR3: CASSDPGLKSSYEQYF. DNA of the CDR3: TGTGCCAGCAGTGACCCAGGACTGAAGTCCTCCTACGAGCAGTACTTC.

The chain recombines TRBV19 with TRBJ2-5, with TRBD2 as a possible D gene (6 bases). Germline lookup yields CDR1 LNHDA and CDR2 SQIVND (reference sequence). Trimming cost V 1 base and J 1 base, with 10 bases left between them. CDR3 length: 15 residues. The CDR3 sequence is CASSIVEGSQETQYF. The DNA for the CDR3 is TGTGCCAGTAGTATAGTGGAGGGTTCCCAAGAGACCCAGTACTTC.

CDR3 sequence reads: CASSLYREGTGELFF. CDR3 bases: TGCGCCAGCAGCTTGTACAGGGAAGGCACCGGGGAGCTGTTTTTT. The V call is TRBV5-1, the J call TRBJ2-2; a possible D gene is TRBD1 (6 bases). Trimming pared 1 base from V and 4 bases from J, leaving 11 bases between. In germline, CDR1 is SGHRS, CDR2 YFSETQ. The CDR3 spans 15 residues.

V is TRBV5-1 and J is TRBJ2-7; unclear D gene. CDR3 size: 16 residues. Germline CDR1 is SGHRS and CDR2 is YFSETQ. V shed 6 bases and J shed 4 bases, with 23 bases lying between them. The CDR3 nucleotides read TGCGCCAGCACCCGTGAGATCGGGTCCCCTTCGTACGAGCAGTACTTC. This encodes CASTREIGSPSYEQYF.

The chain uses TRBV6-1 and TRBJ1-5; D possibly corresponds to TRBD1 (6 bases). V lost 2 bases, J lost 0 bases, and 11 bases lay in between. The CDR3 totals 16 residues. CDR1 and CDR2 from the germline V gene are MNHNS and SASEGT. CDR3 amino acids: CASSETPGVSNQPQHF. Here the CDR3 DNA reads TGTGCCAGCAGTGAAACCCCAGGGGTTAGCAATCAGCCCCAGCATTTT.

V and J are TRBV5-8 and TRBJ2-3, with 7 bases aligning to TRBD2. The V segment lost 2 bases and the J segment 5 bases; nucleotides outside the gene matches: 8. The V gene's germline CDR1 is SGHTS and CDR2 YDEGEE. This CDR3 comprises 15 residues. The chain's CDR3 is CASSFGGSGEDTQYF. The CDR3 DNA follows: TGTGCCAGCAGCTTCGGCGGGAGTGGGGAAGATACGCAGTATTTT.

This clone appeared a single time. This chain connects TRBV11-2 to TRBJ2-1, with 10 bases lining up with TRBD2. This CDR3 spans 15 amino acids. V lost 5 bases and J lost 4; bases outside the gene matches: 5. CDR1 is SGHAT, CDR2 FQNNGV, per germline. CDR3 nucleotides: TGTGCCAGCAGCGCAGGACTAGCGGAGTACAATGAGCAGTTCTTC. Translation gives CASSAGLAEYNEQFF.

The chain uses TRBV11-3 and TRBJ2-1; 11 nucleotides line up with TRBD2. V lost 2 bases to trimming and J lost 5 bases; unmatched junction nucleotides: 5. Germline loops: CDR1 SGHNT, CDR2 YENEEA. There are 16 residues in the CDR3. CDR3 coding DNA: TGTGCCAGCAGCTTACGGACTAGCGGGCCCAACAATGAGCAGTTCTTC. It translates to CASSLRTSGPNNEQFF.

This chain uses TRBV6-1 with TRBJ1-2, with D possibly TRBD1 on 6 matching bases. Germline V CDR1 and CDR2: MNHNS, SASEGT. V was pared by 5 bases and J by 8 bases, with 12 bases between. The CDR3 has 12 amino acids. In nucleotides, the CDR3 is TGTGCCAGCAGTATCCAGGGGCAGGGCTACACCTTC. Translating gives CASSIQGQGYTF.

The CDR3 region has the DNA TGCAGCGGTAGCGTTTCGAACACCGGGGAGCTGTTTTTT. It encodes CSGSVSNTGELFF. The chain is built from TRBV29-1 and TRBJ2-2; D possibly corresponds to TRBD2 (5 bases). The V gene lost 7 bases and the J gene lost 0 bases, with 9 bases spanning the gap. The CDR3 has 13 residues. CDR1 SQVTM and CDR2 ANQGSEA come from the germline V gene.

This clone was observed a single time. V usage is TRBV25-1 and J usage is TRBJ1-2; D gene ambiguous. The CDR3 is 12 amino acids. Trimming cost V 2 bases and J 5 bases, with 6 bases left between them. Germline values: CDR1 MGHDK, CDR2 SYGVNS. CDR3 nucleotides: TGTGCCAGCAGTGAAGGAGGGTATGGCTACACCTTC. It specifies CASSEGGYGYTF.

CDR3 bases: TGTGCCAGCAGCGTAGTTGCACAGGGGCGGGAGACCCAGTACTTC. Encoded protein: CASSVVAQGRETQYF. The rearrangement links TRBV9 to TRBJ2-5; 7 bases are shared with TRBD1. Losses at the gene ends were 0 bases for V and 5 bases for J; bases not matched to a gene: 7. CDR1 is SGDLS, CDR2 YYNGEE, per germline. This CDR3 is built from 15 residues.

J is TRBJ1-1 and V is TRBV29-1, with a weak D call TRBD1 (5 bases). The length of the CDR3 is 13 residues. CDR1 is SQVTM and CDR2 is ANQGSEA in the germline V gene. Trimming pared 6 bases from V and 2 bases from J, leaving 13 bases between. The CDR3 protein is CSVFMGPNTEAFF. For the CDR3, the DNA is TGCAGCGTCTTCATGGGGCCCAACACTGAAGCTTTCTTT.

This clone was counted a single time. CDR3 sequence: CASRSQGFGWETQYF. DNA for the CDR3: TGTGCCAGCAGATCACAGGGTTTCGGGTGGGAGACCCAGTACTTC. The chain couples TRBV27 to TRBJ2-5; maybe TRBD1 (6 bases). Trimming cost V 6 bases and J 5 bases, with 19 bases left between them. Germline V gene lookup returns CDR1 MNHEY and CDR2 SMNVEV (reference sequence). This CDR3 has 15 residues.

This clone was recorded a few times. The chain recombines TRBV15 with TRBJ1-1; D call uncertain. In germline, CDR1 is LNHNV, CDR2 YYDKDF (reference sequence). V was pared by 0 bases and J by 4 bases, with 12 bases between. The CDR3 is 15 residues long. CDR3 in amino acids: CATSRDLEGPTEAFF. The CDR3 DNA sequence: TGTGCCACCAGCAGAGATCTTGAGGGCCCCACTGAAGCTTTCTTT.